This is a list of T cell receptor beta chains from one sample in a study of blood T cell repertoires in COVID-19. This table comes from immunoSEQ multiplex PCR, and its TCRdb copy is limited to in-frame clones, with some not included. The table shows 65,000 to 90,000 clones, with roughly 82% occurring only once. The sequencing sample was made of peripheral blood. Receptors originate from a man aged 50-59 years with active COVID-19. Each CDR3 is given with its conserved first and last residue. For some rows the clone size is stated as once, few or many, or as a class when expanded; others skip it.

j_gene	abundance	v_gene	CDR3aa
TRBJ1-6	-	TRBV4-3	CASSQERQGPSNNSPLHF
TRBJ2-7	-	TRBV28	CASSQTGGGYEQYF
TRBJ2-5	-	TRBV6-5	CASSYRGMTQYETQYF
TRBJ2-1	-	TRBV19	CASSIRGGNEQFF
TRBJ1-4	-	TRBV6-1	CASSERYRDEKLFF
TRBJ2-5	-	TRBV6-5	CASSKTPTETQYF
TRBJ1-6	-	TRBV6-5	CASSYMGQGDSPLHF
TRBJ1-2	-	TRBV6-2/TRBV6-3	CASSYAGQGARRYGYTF
TRBJ1-2	-	TRBV5-1	CASSFREGQVNGYTF
TRBJ2-7	-	TRBV4-2	CASSQDASGTGSYEQYF
TRBJ2-1	once	TRBV18	CASSPPWTSGGSNEQFF
TRBJ1-6	-	TRBV2	CASSVGDSPLHF
TRBJ1-1	once	TRBV29-1	CSVTKGQVSTEAFF
TRBJ1-1	-	TRBV7-2	CASSLDLGRGAFF
TRBJ2-1	-	TRBV4-3	CASSQESGGPSEQFF
TRBJ1-1	-	TRBV10-3	CAISAGGGNTEAFF
TRBJ1-1	-	TRBV5-1	CASSASSGTNTEAFF
TRBJ2-7	-	TRBV5-1	CASSLGQPPYEQYF
TRBJ1-1	-	TRBV11-1	CASSFRRAGNTEAFF
TRBJ1-2	-	TRBV6-2/TRBV6-3	CASSPDIYGYTF
TRBJ2-7	-	TRBV29-1	CSVAGTASYEQYF
TRBJ1-1	-	TRBV10-1	CASSESADSGAFF
TRBJ1-5	-	TRBV3-1/TRBV3-2	CASSQSGSNQPQHF
TRBJ2-7	many	TRBV12-3/TRBV12-4	CASSLAMDSEQYF
TRBJ2-7	-	TRBV2	CASSDRQRLGQYF
TRBJ1-2	-	TRBV28	CASRLAGSANYGYTF
TRBJ1-1	-	TRBV30	CAWSVLTNTEAFF
TRBJ2-5	-	TRBV28	CASSFAGQGQETQYF
TRBJ1-1	-	TRBV7-8	CASSATTGGIEAFF
TRBJ1-2	-	TRBV7-9	CASSPQGPWGNGYTF
TRBJ1-1	-	TRBV18	CASSPRRTGKNTEAFF
TRBJ1-2	-	TRBV4-3	CASSQAAGNYGYTF
TRBJ1-6	-	TRBV28	CASSKIQGGDSPLHF
TRBJ2-4	-	TRBV6-5	CASSRDRGENIQYF
TRBJ1-5	-	TRBV6-5	CASSRVNRGNQPQHF
TRBJ2-1	-	TRBV7-9	CASSYSGWRTSGSYNEQFF
TRBJ2-7	-	TRBV28	CASSMGDRTPLIGEQYF
TRBJ2-3	-	TRBV5-4	CASSSRRGGGAGTDTQYF
TRBJ2-1	-	TRBV7-9	CASSLIGGASGPFF
TRBJ2-5	-	TRBV27	CASSDRGQGETQYF
TRBJ1-2	medium-sized	TRBV7-2	CALDPGDYGYTF
TRBJ2-1	-	TRBV29-1	CSVQGAPRGFNEQFF
TRBJ2-1	few	TRBV19	CASSLTSGRVNEQFF
TRBJ1-1	-	TRBV18	CASSLTGRDTEAFF